This T cell receptor beta chain was identified during a study of blood T cells in healthy people across ages (dated by TCRdb to the mid-2010s). A note on the overall study: In model experiments, roughly one uniquely barcoded TCR beta cDNA molecule per two T cells was captured by template switching. The study measured age-related changes in TCR beta repertoire diversity using deep sequencing normalized with unique cDNA molecular identifiers. Four age groups were formed from the donors: young (average roughly 16 years), middle-aged (around 40), aged (about 62) and long-lived (more than 75). Donors of different ages were randomly distributed across sequencing lanes to avoid experimental bias. Using the same blood draw, the study looked at two additional independent replicas of 1 million unique cDNA reads for two donors, one aged 18 to 29 and the other aged 80 or older.

Here V drops 7 bases and J drops 4 bases, and the junction holds 1 base not matched to any gene. The cysteine opens and the phenylalanine closes a CDR3 of 13 amino acids. Just the 39-base CDR3 DNA is kept, in frame starting at base 1. Systemically healthy Caucasian individuals from Russia, approximately 39 in total and aged about 6 to 100 years, were included as donors. Around 10 milliliters of peripheral blood were drawn from each donor into EDTA-treated Vacutainer tubes. Ficoll-Paque density-gradient centrifugation was used to isolate PBMCs, with at least 6.5 million per sample. Total RNA was extracted from PBMCs with Trizol reagent, with at least 6 micrograms obtained per sample. For every donor, flow cytometry on a PBMC aliquot measured the percentage of naive CD45RAhigh/CD27high T cells. As regards this clonotype: The antigen it binds to is not known. The record has no base qualities; no much larger clone is one base away.

Beyond this particular receptor, the publication reports: Since profiling was done on bulk unsorted PBMCs, naive and antigen-experienced compartments could not be conclusively compared. Observed TCR beta diversity per million T cells fell roughly linearly with age, and a significant reduction was already apparent by age around 39. Compared with the aged group, more naive CD4+ T cells, fewer expanded clones and increased TCR diversity were shown by the long-lived group, suggesting age selection. The percentage of naive T cells measured by flow cytometry correlated strongly with observed TCR beta diversity. Estimates of total diversity based on one million sequenced T cells were considered lower bounds and underestimates. Donor CMV infection status was unknown, potentially confounding age-related changes in expanded clonotypes.

Libraries were made using 5' RACE. Sequencing was carried out with an Illumina HiSeq 2500. The second PCR ran for roughly 6 to 11 cycles and used a J-beta primer mix along with a sample-barcoded 5' primer. Each TCR beta cDNA molecule received a unique molecular identifier from a template-switch 5' adaptor carrying 12 random nucleotides. Each sample yielded at least 2.5 million CDR3-containing paired-end reads. First-strand cDNA was synthesized from all RNA with the Mint cDNA synthesis kit, primed by a TRBC-specific oligonucleotide. After uracil-DNA glycosylase treatment, a first 18-cycle PCR used universal primers M1SS and BC2_uni_R on all cDNA. Per the source publication's procedure: For normalization, 1 million high-quality reads, each with a distinct molecular identifier, were randomly selected from each sample. Reads with shared molecular identifiers were discarded instead of being binned into consensus sequences. MiTCR, with a Q25 quality threshold and the strictest error-elimination algorithm, was used for CDR3 identification, clonotype clustering and error correction. Lower-bound total TCR beta diversity was estimated with a nonparametric unseen species model using Euler transformation. TCRdb reanalyzed the raw reads on its own, using fastp at Q25 for trimming and MiXCR for clone calling, and kept in-frame beta chains. Each CDR3 protein appears once, grouped with its most common genes and DNA. The V and J calls, along with clone size, are taken from TCRdb and not from the paper's own processing. For this sample the table gives 800,000 or so distinct CDR3 sequences, of which 55% to 65% were detected only once. The top ten hold 25% to 35% of the sample.

This receptor was obtained from a man aged 30-40 years in good health. Sequencing was carried out using blood. The rearranged chain carries TRBV12-3 or TRBV12-4 and TRBJ2-4, with 10 middle bases fitting TRBD1. The CDR3 amino acid sequence is: CASMGQGKNIQYF. Read as DNA, the sequence is TGTGCCAGCATGGGACAGGGGAAAAACATTCAGTACTTC.